This T cell receptor (beta chain) originates from a study of T cell repertoires in cytomegalovirus infection. Study at large: CMV epitopes that were recently identified and HLA-C-restricted were used alongside well-studied HLA-B-restricted ones. Indicated by public TCR beta signatures were CMV infection and matching HLA type. Study-level results: HLA-C-restricted TCR beta clonotypes specific for CMV led the ex vivo response.

Trimming took 1 base from V and 4 from J; bases not matched to a gene: 11. The CDR3 contains 18 residues. Germline CDR1 reads SGHTA; CDR2 reads FQGNSA. TCRdb re-called the reads with MiXCR, one entry per CDR3 protein. The repertoire holds about 400,000 distinct CDR3 sequences, around a third seen once, with about 13% in the top ten. With regard to this clonotype: Its target is not known.

The sequence came from a human donor in good health (CMV status not recorded). Some clones in this sample may be carry-over from other donors' samples. The specimen was cultured PBMCs, collected from culture after CMV antigen stimulation. This rearrangement joins TRBV7-2 to TRBJ2-4; 9 bases agree with TRBD1. The DNA of the CDR3 is TGTGCCAGCAGCTTAGTGGGCGTGACAGGGGGTGGGAAAAACATTCAGTACTTC. It is translated as CASSLVGVTGGGKNIQYF.